This T cell receptor beta chain is from a study of neurological immune-mediated disorders. Germline V gives CDR1 SGHTA, CDR2 FQGNSA. The junction had 9 bases not matched to a gene; V was cut back by 7 bases and J by 0 bases. The CDR3 consists of 18 residues. This clonotype was seen at least ten times. 5'RACE with 10-nucleotide random UMIs produced the cDNA. Each CDR3 protein gets one entry after TCRdb re-called the 5' RACE reads with MiXCR. Of about 55,000 distinct CDR3 sequences listed, around 4.2% are singletons. This rearrangement joins TRBV7-2 to TRBJ2-3; TRBD2 matches at 14 bases. This receptor was taken from a man between 50 and 59 years old with multiple sclerosis. Sequencing was performed on PBMCs. CDR3 protein: CASILTWTSGGSTDTQYF. The CDR3 nucleotides read TGTGCCAGCATCCTAACTTGGACTAGCGGGGGGAGCACAGATACGCAGTATTTT.